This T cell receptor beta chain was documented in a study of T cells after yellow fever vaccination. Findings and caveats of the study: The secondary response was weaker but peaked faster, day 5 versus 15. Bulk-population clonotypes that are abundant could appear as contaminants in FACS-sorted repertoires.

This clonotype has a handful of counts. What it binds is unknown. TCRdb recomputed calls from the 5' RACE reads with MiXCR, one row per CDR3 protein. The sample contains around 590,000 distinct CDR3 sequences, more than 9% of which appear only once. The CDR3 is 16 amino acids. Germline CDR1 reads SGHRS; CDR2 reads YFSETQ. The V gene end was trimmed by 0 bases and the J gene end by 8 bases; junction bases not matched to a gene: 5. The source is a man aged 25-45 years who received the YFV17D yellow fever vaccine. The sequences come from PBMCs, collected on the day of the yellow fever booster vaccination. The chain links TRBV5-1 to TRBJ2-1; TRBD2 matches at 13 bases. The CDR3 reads CASSLAGLAGEDEQFF. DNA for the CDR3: TGCGCCAGCAGCTTGGCTGGACTAGCGGGAGAAGATGAGCAGTTCTTC.